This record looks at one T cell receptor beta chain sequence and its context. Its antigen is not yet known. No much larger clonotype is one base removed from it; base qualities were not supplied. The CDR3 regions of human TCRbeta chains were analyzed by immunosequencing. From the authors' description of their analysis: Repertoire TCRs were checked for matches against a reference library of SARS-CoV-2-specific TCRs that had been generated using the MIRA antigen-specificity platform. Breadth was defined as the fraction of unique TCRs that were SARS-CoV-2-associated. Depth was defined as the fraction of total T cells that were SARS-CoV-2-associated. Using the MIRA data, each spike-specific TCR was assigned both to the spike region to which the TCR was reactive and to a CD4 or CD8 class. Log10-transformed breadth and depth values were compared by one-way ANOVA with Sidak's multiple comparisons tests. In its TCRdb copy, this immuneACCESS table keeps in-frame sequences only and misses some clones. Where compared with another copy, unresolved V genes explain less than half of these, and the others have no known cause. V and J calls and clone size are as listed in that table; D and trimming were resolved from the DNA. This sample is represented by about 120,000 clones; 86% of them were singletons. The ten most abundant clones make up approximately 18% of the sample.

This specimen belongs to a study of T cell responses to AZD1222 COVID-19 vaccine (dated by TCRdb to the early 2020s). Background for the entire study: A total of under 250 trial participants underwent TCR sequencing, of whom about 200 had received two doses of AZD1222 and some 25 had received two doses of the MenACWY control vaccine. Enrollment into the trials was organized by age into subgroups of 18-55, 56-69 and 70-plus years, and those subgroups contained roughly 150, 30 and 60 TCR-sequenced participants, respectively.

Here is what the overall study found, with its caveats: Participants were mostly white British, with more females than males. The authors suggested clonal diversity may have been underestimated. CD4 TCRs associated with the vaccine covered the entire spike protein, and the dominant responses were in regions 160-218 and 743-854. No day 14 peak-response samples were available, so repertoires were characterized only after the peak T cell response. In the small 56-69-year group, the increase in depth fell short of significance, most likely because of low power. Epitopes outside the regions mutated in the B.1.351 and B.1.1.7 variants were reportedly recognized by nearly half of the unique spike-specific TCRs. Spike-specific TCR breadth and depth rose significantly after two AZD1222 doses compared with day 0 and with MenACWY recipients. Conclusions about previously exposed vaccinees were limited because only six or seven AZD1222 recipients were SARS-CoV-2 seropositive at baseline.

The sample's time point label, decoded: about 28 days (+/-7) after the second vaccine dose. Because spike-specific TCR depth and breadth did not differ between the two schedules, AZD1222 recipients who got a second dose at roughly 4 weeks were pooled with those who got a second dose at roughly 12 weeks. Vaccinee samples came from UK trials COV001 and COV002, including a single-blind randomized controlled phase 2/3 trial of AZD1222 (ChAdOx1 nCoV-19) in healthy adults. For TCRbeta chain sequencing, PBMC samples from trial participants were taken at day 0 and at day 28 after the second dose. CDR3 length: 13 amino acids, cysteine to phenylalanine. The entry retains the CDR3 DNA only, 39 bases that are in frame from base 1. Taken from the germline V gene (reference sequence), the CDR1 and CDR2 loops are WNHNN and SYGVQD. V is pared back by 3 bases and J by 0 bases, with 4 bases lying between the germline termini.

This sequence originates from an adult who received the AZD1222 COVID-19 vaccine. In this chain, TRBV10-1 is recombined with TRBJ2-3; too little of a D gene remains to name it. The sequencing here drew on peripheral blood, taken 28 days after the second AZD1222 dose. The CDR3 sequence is CASSDTSTDTQYF. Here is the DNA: TGCGCCAGCAGTGATACTAGCACAGATACGCAGTATTTT.